One sample yielded the 9 T cell receptor beta chains listed below, sequenced in a study of T cell responses to AZD1222 COVID-19 vaccine. Sequenced by immunoSEQ multiplex PCR; TCRdb stores in-frame clones only, minus some. Of about 150,000 clones listed, roughly 91% were seen once; the top ten hold about 2%. Sequencing used peripheral blood, obtained 28 days after the second AZD1222 dose. These receptors all come from an adult who received the AZD1222 COVID-19 vaccine.

The rearrangement joins TRBV6-5 to TRBJ1-1, with TRBD1 matching over 9 bases. The CDR3 runs to 15 residues. J lost 2 bases, V lost 2 bases, and 3 bases had no gene match. Germline CDR1 reads MNHEY; CDR2 reads SVGAGI. CDR3 in DNA: TGTGCCAGCAGTTACGGGACAGGGTTCAACACTGAAGCTTTCTTT. This sequence encodes CASSYGTGFNTEAFF.

The chain uses TRBV4-1 and TRBJ2-3; D is perhaps TRBD2 (5 bases). The CDR3 totals 18 residues. CDR1 MGHRA and CDR2 YSYEKL come from the germline V gene. V lost 0 bases and J lost 4, with 20 bases in between. CDR3 in DNA: TGCGCCAGCAGCCAAGATTCACTCGAGCGGAAGGCCCCAGATACGCAGTATTTT. Its protein product is CASSQDSLERKAPDTQYF.

The rearrangement links TRBV28 to TRBJ1-6, with D unclear. The germline gives CDR1 MDHEN, CDR2 SYDVKM. Trimming left V 3 bases short and J 9 bases short, with 6 bases between. This CDR3 has 12 residues. This chain's CDR3 is CASSLYGSPLHF. DNA of the CDR3: TGTGCCAGCAGTTTGTATGGTTCACCCCTCCACTTT.

The chain employs TRBV10-2 and TRBJ2-3, with D perhaps TRBD2 (5 bases). Germline V lookup: CDR1 WSHSY, CDR2 SAAADI. The CDR3 is 15 residues long. V shed 1 base and J shed 2 bases, with 10 bases lying between them. In DNA form, the CDR3 reads TGCGCCAGCAGTGAGTTTGGAGGAGCCACAGATACGCAGTATTTT. Protein sequence: CASSEFGGATDTQYF.

V usage is TRBV6-6 and J usage is TRBJ2-1; D remains unclear. CDR1 and CDR2 (germline): MNHNY, SVGAGI (reference sequence). Trimming left V 0 bases short and J 9 bases short, with 9 bases between. The CDR3 is made up of 13 amino acids. The CDR3 loop reads CASSYSSQLEQFF. CDR3 nucleotide sequence: TGTGCCAGCAGTTACTCCTCGCAGCTTGAGCAGTTCTTC.

The rearrangement uses TRBV9 and TRBJ1-6; 11 bases are shared with TRBD1. The V segment lost 0 bases and the J segment 15 bases; nucleotides outside the gene matches: 5. Germline V gene data show CDR1 as SGDLS and CDR2 as YYNGEE. This CDR3 is built from 14 residues. In nucleotides, the CDR3 is TGTGCCAGCAGCGTAGGGACAGGGGGCCGTTACCTCCACTTT. Translated: CASSVGTGGRYLHF. The full variable domain, rest sourced from reference TRBV9 and TRBJ1-6, is DSGVTQTPKHLITATGQRVTLRCSPRSGDLSVYWYQQSLDQGLQFLIQYYNGEERAKGNILERFSAQQFPDLHSELNLSSLELGDSALYFCASSVGTGGRYLHFGNGTRLTVT.

The genes are TRBV4-2 and TRBJ1-1; 9 bases are shared with TRBD1. Germline trimming cut 2 bases from V and 4 bases from J; bases unmatched to any gene: 5. Germline lookup yields CDR1 LGHNA and CDR2 YNFKEQ. The CDR3 loop spans 15 amino acids. The CDR3: CASSQLGQGVTEAFF. The CDR3 nucleotides read TGTGCCAGCAGCCAACTGGGACAGGGAGTCACTGAAGCTTTCTTT.

The chain recombines TRBV24-1 with TRBJ1-2; TRBD1 matches 8 bases. Germline V lookup: CDR1 KGHDR, CDR2 SFDVKD. The junction had 22 bases not matched to a gene; V was cut back by 3 bases and J by 8 bases. CDR3 length equals 19 residues. The CDR3 spells CATSDDSRAVFDRGRGYTF. CDR3 sequence (DNA): TGTGCCACCAGTGATGATAGTCGGGCAGTATTCGACAGGGGCAGAGGCTACACCTTC.

Concerning this clone itself: Other DNA sequences in the sample encode the same CDR3. The V gene is TRBV14, the J gene TRBJ1-1; D unclear. CDR3 length equals 13 residues. Germline-derived CDR1 and CDR2 are SGHDN and FVKESK. V lost 4 bases and J lost 0, with 6 bases in between. CDR3: CASSLGLNTEAFF. The CDR3 DNA reads as TGTGCCAGCAGCCTTGGGCTGAACACTGAAGCTTTCTTT.